This T cell receptor beta chain was obtained from a study of T cell responses to AZD1222 COVID-19 vaccine. Study information: Pooled together were second doses at about 4 or about 12 weeks. Overall study findings and caveats: The CD4 TCRs associated with vaccination extended across spike and predominated at 160-218 and 743-854. Without day 14 samples, only post-peak T cell repertoires were studied. Targets within unmutated variant regions were reportedly found for nearly half of spike-specific TCRs.

As to this clone: The target antigen is unknown.

Trimming took 6 bases from V and 7 from J, leaving 15 bases between them. The V gene's germline CDR1 is MDHEN and CDR2 SYDVKM. This CDR3 region has 14 residues. The repertoire was sequenced with immunoSEQ multiplex PCR; TCRdb's copy has only in-frame clones and lacks some. The table records 150,000 to 200,000 clones, around 93% of them present only once. The sequence came from an adult in good health. The chain joins TRBV28 to TRBJ2-2; a weak D match, TRBD1 (6 bases). Sample: peripheral blood, taken on day 0 of AZD1222 vaccination. The CDR3 DNA follows: TGTGCCAGCAGCCCGACAGGAAAAGTCGGGGAGCTGTTTTTT. Translated, it gives CASSPTGKVGELFF.